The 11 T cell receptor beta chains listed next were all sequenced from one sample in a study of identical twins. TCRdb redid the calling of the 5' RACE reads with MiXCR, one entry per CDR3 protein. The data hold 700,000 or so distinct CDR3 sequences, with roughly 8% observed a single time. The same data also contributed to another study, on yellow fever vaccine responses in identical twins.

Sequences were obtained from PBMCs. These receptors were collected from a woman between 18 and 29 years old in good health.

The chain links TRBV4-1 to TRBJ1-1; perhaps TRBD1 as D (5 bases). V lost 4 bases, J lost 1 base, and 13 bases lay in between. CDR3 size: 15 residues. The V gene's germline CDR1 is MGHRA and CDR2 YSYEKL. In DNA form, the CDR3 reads TGCGCCAGCAGCCGACCCGGGACGGGGAACACTGAAGCTTTCTTT. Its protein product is CASSRPGTGNTEAFF.

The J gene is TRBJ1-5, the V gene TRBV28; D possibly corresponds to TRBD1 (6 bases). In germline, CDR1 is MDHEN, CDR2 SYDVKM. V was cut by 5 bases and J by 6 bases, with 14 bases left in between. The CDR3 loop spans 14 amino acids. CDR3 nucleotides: TGTGCCAGCAGTACTCTCCAGGGGTTTCAGCCCCAGCATTTT. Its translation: CASSTLQGFQPQHF. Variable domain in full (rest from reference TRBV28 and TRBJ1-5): DVKVTQSSRYLVKRTGEKVFLECVQDMDHENMFWYRQDPGLGLRLIYFSYDVKMKEKGDIPEGYSVSREKKERFSLILESASTNQTSMYLCASSTLQGFQPQHFGDGTRLSIL.

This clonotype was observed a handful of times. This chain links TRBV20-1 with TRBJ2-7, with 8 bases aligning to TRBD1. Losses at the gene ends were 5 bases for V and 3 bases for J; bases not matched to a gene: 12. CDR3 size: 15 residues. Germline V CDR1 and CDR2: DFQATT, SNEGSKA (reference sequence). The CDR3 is CSALTDRGPFYEQYF. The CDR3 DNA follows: TGCAGTGCTCTAACAGACAGGGGCCCATTCTACGAGCAGTACTTC.

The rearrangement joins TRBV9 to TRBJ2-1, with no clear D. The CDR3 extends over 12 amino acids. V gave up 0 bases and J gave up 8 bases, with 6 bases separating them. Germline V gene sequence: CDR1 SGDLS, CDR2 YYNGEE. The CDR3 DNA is TGTGCCAGCAGCGTAGATGTCCATGAGCAGTTCTTC. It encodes CASSVDVHEQFF.

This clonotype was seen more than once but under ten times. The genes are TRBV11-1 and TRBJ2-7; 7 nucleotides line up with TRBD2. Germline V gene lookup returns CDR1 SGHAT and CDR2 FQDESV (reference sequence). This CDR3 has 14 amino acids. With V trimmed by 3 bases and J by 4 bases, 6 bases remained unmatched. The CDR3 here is CASSFNLAEYEQYF. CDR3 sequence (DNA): TGTGCCAGCAGCTTTAACCTAGCGGAATACGAGCAGTACTTC.

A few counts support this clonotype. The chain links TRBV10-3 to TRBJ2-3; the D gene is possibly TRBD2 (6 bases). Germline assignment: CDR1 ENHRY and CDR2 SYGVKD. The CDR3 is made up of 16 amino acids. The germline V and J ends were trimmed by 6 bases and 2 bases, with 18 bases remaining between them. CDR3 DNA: TGTGCCATCAGGGGGGACCCGGGACTCCTCACAGATACGCAGTATTTT. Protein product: CAIRGDPGLLTDTQYF.

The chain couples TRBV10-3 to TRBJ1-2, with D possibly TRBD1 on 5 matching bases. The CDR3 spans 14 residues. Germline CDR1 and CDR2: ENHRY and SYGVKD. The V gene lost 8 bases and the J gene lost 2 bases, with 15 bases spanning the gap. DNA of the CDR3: TGTGCCATCTCCCGGGGGATTCAAAACTATGGCTACACCTTC. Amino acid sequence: CAISRGIQNYGYTF.

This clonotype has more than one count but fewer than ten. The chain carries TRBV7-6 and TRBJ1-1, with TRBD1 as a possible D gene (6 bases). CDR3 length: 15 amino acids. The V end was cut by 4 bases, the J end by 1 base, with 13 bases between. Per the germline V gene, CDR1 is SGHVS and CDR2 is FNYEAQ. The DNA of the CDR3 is TGTGCCAGCAGCTCGGCTTTGGGGGCGAACACTGAAGCTTTCTTT. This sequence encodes CASSSALGANTEAFF.

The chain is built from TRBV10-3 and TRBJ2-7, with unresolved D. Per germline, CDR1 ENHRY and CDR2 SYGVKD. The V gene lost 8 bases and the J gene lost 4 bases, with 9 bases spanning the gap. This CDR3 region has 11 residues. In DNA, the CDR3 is TGTGCCATCGGCTTAGGATACGAGCAGTACTTC. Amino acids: CAIGLGYEQYF.

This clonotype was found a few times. Here the CDR3 DNA reads TGTGCCAGCAGCTTATATGGGGGAATACATTACGAGCAGTACTTC. As protein: CASSLYGGIHYEQYF. The chain couples TRBV7-8 to TRBJ2-7; D possibly matches TRBD1 or TRBD2 (5 bases each). CDR1 SGHVS and CDR2 FQNEAQ come from the germline V gene. CDR3 length equals 15 residues. V gave up 2 bases and J gave up 4 bases, with 15 bases separating them.

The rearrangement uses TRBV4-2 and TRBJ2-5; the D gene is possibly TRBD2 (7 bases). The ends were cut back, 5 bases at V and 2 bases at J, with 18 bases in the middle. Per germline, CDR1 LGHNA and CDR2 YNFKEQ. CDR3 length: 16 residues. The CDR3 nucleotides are TGTGCCAGCAGCGCCGTGGGGGCTAGCGGACAAGAGACCCAGTACTTC. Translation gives CASSAVGASGQETQYF.